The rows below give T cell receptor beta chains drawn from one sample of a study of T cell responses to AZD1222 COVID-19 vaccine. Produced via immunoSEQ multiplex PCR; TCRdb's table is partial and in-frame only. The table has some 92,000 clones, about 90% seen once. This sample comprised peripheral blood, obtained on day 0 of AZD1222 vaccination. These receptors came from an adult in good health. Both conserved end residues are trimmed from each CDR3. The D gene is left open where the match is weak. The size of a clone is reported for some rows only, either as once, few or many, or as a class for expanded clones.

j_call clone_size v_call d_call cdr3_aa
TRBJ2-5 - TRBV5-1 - ASSGARGETQY
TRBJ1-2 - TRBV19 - ASSIALQGYGYT
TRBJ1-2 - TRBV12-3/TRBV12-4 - ASSDRYGYT
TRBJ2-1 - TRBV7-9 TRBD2 ASSLPSGKGGEQF
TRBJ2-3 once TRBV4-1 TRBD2 ASSQDPRGGSDTQY
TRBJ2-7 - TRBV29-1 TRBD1 SVNSGTGYLDEQY
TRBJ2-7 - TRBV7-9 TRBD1 ASSSGQGERRSYEQY
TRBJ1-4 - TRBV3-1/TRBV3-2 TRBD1 ASSLTGGAKLF
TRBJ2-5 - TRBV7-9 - ASSLVETQY
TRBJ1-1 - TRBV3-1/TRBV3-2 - ASSQATEAF
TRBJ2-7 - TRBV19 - ASTRSAPTYEQY
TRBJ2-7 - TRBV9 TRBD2 ASSVGGRAHEQY
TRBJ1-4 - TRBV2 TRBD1 AWGQLPDELF
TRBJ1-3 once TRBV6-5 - ASRTTADSGNTIY
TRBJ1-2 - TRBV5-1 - ASSLGGGPKLHYGYT
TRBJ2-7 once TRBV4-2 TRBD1 ASSLQTGGSYEQY
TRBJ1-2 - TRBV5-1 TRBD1 ASSQRDRVSYT
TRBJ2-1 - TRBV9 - ASSPHSGNEQF
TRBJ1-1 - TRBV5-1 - ASSADNPSLRGAF
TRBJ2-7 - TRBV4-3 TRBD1 ASSSGQGSVMQQY
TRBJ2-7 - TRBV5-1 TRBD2 ASTPSGLYEQY
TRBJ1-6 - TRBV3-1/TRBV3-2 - ASSPPDRVGSPLH
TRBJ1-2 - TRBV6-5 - ASSYSDANYGYT
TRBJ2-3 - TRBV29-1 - SVSETSTDTQY
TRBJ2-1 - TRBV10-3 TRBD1 AISDPQGASYNEQF
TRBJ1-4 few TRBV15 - ATSRDVLGATNEKLF
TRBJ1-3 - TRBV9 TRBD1 ASSVAGQGGSGNTIY
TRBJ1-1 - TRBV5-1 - ASSLEGFGSTEAF
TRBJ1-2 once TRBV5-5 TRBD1 ASSPPPGQGNYGYT
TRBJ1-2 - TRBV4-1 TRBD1 ASRQSTGGRYGYT
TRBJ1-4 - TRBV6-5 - ASSSHIDEKLF
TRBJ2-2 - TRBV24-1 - ATSDWRGTGELF
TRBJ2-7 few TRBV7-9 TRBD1 ASSRIRTGGVYEQY
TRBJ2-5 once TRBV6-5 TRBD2 ATLGLQVKTQY
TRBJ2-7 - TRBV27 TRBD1 ASSWTGDSSYEQY
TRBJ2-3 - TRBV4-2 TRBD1 ASSQQGAPSTDTQY
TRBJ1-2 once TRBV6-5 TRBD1 ASTTGTGRYGYT
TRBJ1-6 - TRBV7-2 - ASSLTGKSPLH
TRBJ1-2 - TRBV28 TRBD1 ANARTGANTYGYT